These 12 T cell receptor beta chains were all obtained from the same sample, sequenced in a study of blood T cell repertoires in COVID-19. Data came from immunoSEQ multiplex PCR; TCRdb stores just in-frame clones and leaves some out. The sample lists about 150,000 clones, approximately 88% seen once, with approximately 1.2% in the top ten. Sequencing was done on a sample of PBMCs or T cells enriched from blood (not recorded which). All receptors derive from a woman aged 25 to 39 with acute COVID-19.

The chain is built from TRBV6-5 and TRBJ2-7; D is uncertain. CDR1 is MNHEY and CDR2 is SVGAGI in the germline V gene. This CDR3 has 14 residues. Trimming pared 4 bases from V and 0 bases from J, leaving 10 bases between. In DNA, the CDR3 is TGTGCCAGCAGTTTATCTAGGAGCTCCTACGAGCAGTACTTC. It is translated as CASSLSRSSYEQYF.

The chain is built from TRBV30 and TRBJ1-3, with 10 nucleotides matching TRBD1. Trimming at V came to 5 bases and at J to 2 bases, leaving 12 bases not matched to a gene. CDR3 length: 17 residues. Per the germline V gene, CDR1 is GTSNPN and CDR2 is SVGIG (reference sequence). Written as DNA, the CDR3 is TGTGCCTGGTTCCTTGGACAGGGGGAATATCCTGGAAACACCATATATTTT. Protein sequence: CAWFLGQGEYPGNTIYF.

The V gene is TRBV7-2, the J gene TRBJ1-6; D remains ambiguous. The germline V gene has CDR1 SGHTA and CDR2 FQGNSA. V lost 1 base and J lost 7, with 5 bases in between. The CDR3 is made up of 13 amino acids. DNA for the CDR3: TGTGCCAGCAGCTTAGAAGCGAATTCACCCCTCCACTTT. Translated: CASSLEANSPLHF.

CDR3 sequence (DNA): TGTGCCAGCAGCTTTGAACAGGTCCACTATGGCTACACCTTC. It translates to CASSFEQVHYGYTF. This chain joins TRBV28 and TRBJ1-2; TRBD1 is a possible D gene (5 bases). Germline V lookup: CDR1 MDHEN, CDR2 SYDVKM. The CDR3 has 14 amino acids. V lost 6 bases to trimming and J lost 3 bases, with 14 bases between them.

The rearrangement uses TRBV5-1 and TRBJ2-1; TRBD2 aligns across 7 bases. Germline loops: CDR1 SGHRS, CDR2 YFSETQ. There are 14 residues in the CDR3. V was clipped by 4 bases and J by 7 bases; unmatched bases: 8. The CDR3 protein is CASSPGLEGNEQFF. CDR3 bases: TGCGCCAGCAGCCCCGGACTAGAGGGGAATGAGCAGTTCTTC.

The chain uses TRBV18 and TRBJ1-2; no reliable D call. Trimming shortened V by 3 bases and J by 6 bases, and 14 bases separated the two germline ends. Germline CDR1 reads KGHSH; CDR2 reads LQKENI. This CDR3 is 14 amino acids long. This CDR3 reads CASSPTAGGDGYTF. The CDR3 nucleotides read TGTGCCAGCTCACCTACAGCGGGCGGAGATGGCTACACCTTC.

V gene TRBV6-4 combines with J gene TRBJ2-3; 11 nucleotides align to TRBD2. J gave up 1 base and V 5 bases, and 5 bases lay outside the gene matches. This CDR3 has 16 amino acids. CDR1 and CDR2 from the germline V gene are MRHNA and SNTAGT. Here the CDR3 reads CASSPGTSGGTDTQYF. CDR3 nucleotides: TGTGCCAGCAGTCCAGGGACTAGCGGAGGCACAGATACGCAGTATTTT.

CDR3: CASSSDRYSYEQYF. The CDR3 DNA sequence: TGTGCCAGCAGTTCGGACAGATACTCCTACGAGCAGTACTTC. The chain joins TRBV27 to TRBJ2-7; tentative D call: TRBD1 (6 bases). V lost 4 bases to trimming and J lost 0 bases, with 10 bases between them. This CDR3 spans 14 amino acids. CDR1 and CDR2 from the germline V gene are MNHEY and SMNVEV (reference sequence).

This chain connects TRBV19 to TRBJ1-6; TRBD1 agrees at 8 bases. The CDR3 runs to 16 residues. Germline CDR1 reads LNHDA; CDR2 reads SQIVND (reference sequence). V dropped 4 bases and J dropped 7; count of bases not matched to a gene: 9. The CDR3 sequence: CASSTSGQGGNSPLHF. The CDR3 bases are TGTGCCAGTAGTACCTCCGGACAGGGAGGCAATTCACCCCTCCACTTT.

The CDR3, as DNA: TGTGCCAGCAGTTTAACAGGCCCCGGGCGGCGGCATTTT. Encoded protein: CASSLTGPGRRHF. The rearrangement links TRBV27 to TRBJ1-5, with D perhaps TRBD1 (5 bases). V lost 2 bases to trimming and J lost 15 bases, with 17 bases between them. The CDR3 contains 13 residues. The V gene's germline CDR1 is MNHEY and CDR2 SMNVEV (reference sequence).

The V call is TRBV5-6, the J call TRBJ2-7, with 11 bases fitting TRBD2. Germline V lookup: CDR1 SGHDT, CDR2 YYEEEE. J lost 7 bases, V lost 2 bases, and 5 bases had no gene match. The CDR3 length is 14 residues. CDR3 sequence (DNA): TGTGCCAGCAGCTTACTAGCGGGAGCGCGGGAGCAGTACTTC. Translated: CASSLLAGAREQYF.

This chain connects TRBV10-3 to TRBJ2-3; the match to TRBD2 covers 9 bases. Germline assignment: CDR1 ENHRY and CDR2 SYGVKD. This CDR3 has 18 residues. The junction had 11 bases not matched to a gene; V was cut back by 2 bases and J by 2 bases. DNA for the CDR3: TGTGCCATCAGTGAGCCCGCCCCCCTAGCGGGACCCACAGATACGCAGTATTTT. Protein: CAISEPAPLAGPTDTQYF.